This T cell receptor (beta chain) was recovered during a study of T-cell memory formation after mild COVID-19 (dated by TCRdb to the early 2020s). For context, the study as a whole: TCR sequence clusters from the two donors were found to be largely donor specific. Longitudinal TCRalpha and TCRbeta repertoire sequencing tracked T-cell clones expanding and contracting after mild COVID-19 in a couple of donors. The cohort was made up of two young adult volunteers, one female and one male, who were previously healthy. Results the study describes overall, beyond this receptor: The detection of some responding clones in pre-infection memory suggests that pre-existing cross-reactive memory T cells joined the SARS-CoV-2 response. Only a couple of mild cases were covered by the study, and larger cohorts that include severe cases with pre-infection samples were considered necessary. Contracting CD4+ clones were located mainly in the CM and EM memory subsets, whereas CD8+ clones were found to be enriched in EMRA. SARS-CoV-2 specificity of the second-wave clones peaking on day 37 was not confirmed. Clones contracting from day 15 to 85 had balanced CD4/CD8 phenotypes, while a second wave expanding from day 15 to 37 was biased towards CD4+.

This clonotype has only a few counts. The specificity of this receptor is unknown. Base quality data are lacking; no much larger clone is found one base away. Ficoll-Paque density gradient centrifugation was used to isolate PBMCs. The sequencer was an Illumina NovaSeq 6000. cDNA libraries for TCRalpha and TCRbeta were prepared by 5'RACE using constant-segment primers, with sample barcodes and unique molecular identifiers added. RNA was extracted from every sample with Trizol reagent. The libraries were amplified in two PCR steps, and the second step added a second sample barcode and Illumina TruSeq adapters. The libraries were sequenced on an Illumina NovaSeq using 2 x 150 bp paired-end reads. The study's processing was this. Demultiplexing of reads and collapsing into UMI-guided consensus sequences were performed with migec v1.2.7. Using mixcr v2.1.11, the UMI consensuses were aligned to TRA and TRB V and J templates and assembled into clonotypes. Expanded or contracted clonotypes were those called significant by both edgeR and NoisET, with noise models trained on biological replicates. For edgeR calls, a false discovery rate-adjusted p below 0.01 and a log2 fold-change threshold of 1 were applied. As an exploratory analysis of dynamics, max-normalized trajectories of the 1000 most abundant clonotypes were examined with PCA combined with hierarchical clustering. Each responding clone was given a CD4 or CD8 phenotype based on the CD4+ and CD8+ repertoires, which had been sequenced separately. The public reads were quality trimmed at Q25 with fastp and then assembled into clones with MiXCR by TCRdb, keeping productive beta chains. Identical CDR3 protein sequences are pooled into one entry, listed with their most common genes and DNA. The V and J calls were not made by the authors but by TCRdb's processing. The sample records about 470,000 distinct CDR3 sequences, nearly 25% of which are singletons. Together, the top ten hold about an eighth of the sample.

The CDR1 and CDR2 encoded by the germline V gene are KGHSH and LQKENI. V is reduced by 4 bases and J by 7 bases, leaving a spacing of 17 bases between them. The CDR3 contains 14 residues, cysteine and phenylalanine counted. Solely the CDR3 DNA is kept, with 42 bases framed from the first base. This clonotype was sampled from an adult woman who had mild COVID-19 (a few samples of this study predate the infection). The sample titles of this study are shuffled in the database, so cell type and time point are left out; the donor was told from shared clones. Sequenced sample: PBMCs or a T cell subset sorted from them (not recorded which). Recombination joined TRBV18 with TRBJ2-7; the D gene is perhaps TRBD1 or TRBD2, as each covers 5 bases. CDR3 region: CASSLSGTASEQYF. The nucleotide sequence is TGTGCCAGCTCACTTTCCGGGACGGCTTCAGAGCAGTACTTC.